These 18 T cell receptor beta chains were sequenced from one sample in a study of blood T cell repertoires in COVID-19. Here immunoSEQ multiplex PCR was the method, and the copy in TCRdb shows in-frame clones only, minus some. Here the sample spans 60,000 to 70,000 clones, 85% to 90% being singletons. Sequenced: PBMCs or T cells enriched from blood (not recorded which). The receptor source for this set is a woman aged 35 to 49 who had recovered from COVID-19.

V gene TRBV10-2 combines with J gene TRBJ2-7, with 11 bases matching TRBD1. The CDR3 loop spans 17 amino acids. From germline, CDR1 is WSHSY and CDR2 SAAADI. V dropped 7 bases and J dropped 3; count of bases not matched to a gene: 14. CDR3: CASIGGQGERGLYEQYF. The CDR3 DNA follows: TGCGCCAGCATTGGGGGACAGGGGGAAAGGGGCCTCTACGAGCAGTACTTC.

In its sample, this clone was seen once. The V gene is TRBV19, the J gene TRBJ1-5; D is unresolved. Germline V gene data show CDR1 as LNHDA and CDR2 as SQIVND (reference sequence). The CDR3 spans 15 residues. The V end was cut by 0 bases, the J end by 1 base, with 7 bases between. In DNA, the CDR3 is TGTGCCAGTAGTATAGATCTAGGCAGCAATCAGCCCCAGCATTTT. It encodes CASSIDLGSNQPQHF.

This chain joins TRBV4-1 and TRBJ1-2, with TRBD1 matching over 7 bases. The germline V gene encodes CDR1 MGHRA and CDR2 YSYEKL. J was trimmed by 5 bases and V by 2 bases; bases with no gene match: 11. This CDR3 contains 16 residues. CDR3 in amino acids: CASSQPLDRAGYGYTF. In DNA, the CDR3 is TGCGCCAGCAGCCAACCCCTAGACAGGGCGGGGTATGGCTACACCTTC.

This clone was found once. V gene TRBV7-7 combines with J gene TRBJ1-3; 9 nucleotides line up with TRBD1. Germline CDR1 SSHAT, CDR2 FNYEAQ (reference sequence). After removal of 4 bases from V and 7 bases from J, the junction contained 2 bases not matched to a gene. The CDR3 contains 13 residues. CDR3: CASSSGQGNTIYF. CDR3 coding DNA: TGTGCCAGCAGCTCCGGACAGGGGAACACCATATATTTT.

The chain carries TRBV4-2 and TRBJ2-2; the match to TRBD2 covers 9 bases. Germline trimming cut 0 bases from V and 3 bases from J; bases unmatched to any gene: 5. The CDR3 has 17 amino acids. Germline CDR1 and CDR2: LGHNA and YNFKEQ. CDR3 bases: TGTGCCAGCAGCCAAGATCGAGCGGGGGGTTACACCGGGGAGCTGTTTTTT. This gives the protein CASSQDRAGGYTGELFF.

This CDR3 reads CASSPMGQAVYGYTF. The CDR3 coding sequence is TGTGCCAGCAGCCCGATGGGACAGGCGGTCTATGGCTACACCTTC. The rearrangement uses TRBV7-8 and TRBJ1-2; TRBD1 matches 8 bases. Germline V CDR1 and CDR2: SGHVS, FQNEAQ. V lost 5 bases to trimming and J lost 4 bases; unmatched junction nucleotides: 9. The CDR3 loop spans 15 amino acids. Drawing the rest from reference TRBV7-8 and TRBJ1-2, the complete variable domain is GAGVSQSPRYKVAKRGQDVALRCDPISGHVSLFWYQQALGQGPEFLTYFQNEAQLDKSGLPSDRFFAERPEGSVSTLKIQRTQQEDSAVYLCASSPMGQAVYGYTFGSGTRLTVV.

The V and J genes are TRBV13 and TRBJ2-4; weak D call: TRBD2 (5 bases). V was trimmed by 5 bases and J by 1 base, leaving 15 bases between them. The CDR3 is 16 amino acids. The germline gives CDR1 PRHDT, CDR2 FYEKMQ (reference sequence). CDR3 DNA sequence: TGTGCCAGCAGCACCCTAAGCGGTCTTGCCAAAAACATTCAGTACTTC. Translated: CASSTLSGLAKNIQYF.

This chain connects TRBV20-1 to TRBJ2-2; D call uncertain. Trimming stripped 6 bases from V and 0 bases from J, with 2 bases between. The CDR3 length is 11 residues. Germline V CDR1 and CDR2: DFQATT, SNEGSKA (reference sequence). The CDR3: CSAANTGELFF. The CDR3 DNA follows: TGCAGTGCCGCGAACACCGGGGAGCTGTTTTTT.

The chain combines TRBV7-9 with TRBJ2-1; D call uncertain. The ends were cut back, 1 base at V and 0 bases at J, with 19 bases in the middle. CDR1 SEHNR and CDR2 FQNEAQ come from the germline V gene (reference sequence). The CDR3 spans 19 residues. Here the CDR3 DNA reads TGTGCCAGCAGCTTAGAAACGTTTTGGGCTCGTAGCTCCTACAATGAGCAGTTCTTC. Amino acids: CASSLETFWARSSYNEQFF.

This chain uses TRBV6-5 with TRBJ1-2, with 11 nucleotides matching TRBD1. J was trimmed by 5 bases and V by 6 bases; bases with no gene match: 8. CDR3 length: 15 amino acids. Germline CDR1 is MNHEY and CDR2 is SVGAGI. CDR3 sequence (DNA): TGTGCCAGCAGCCGGACGGGACAGGGGGAATATGGCTACACCTTC. This translates into CASSRTGQGEYGYTF.

This rearrangement joins TRBV2 to TRBJ1-5; 9 bases line up with TRBD1. Germline loops: CDR1 SNHLY, CDR2 FYNNEI. The V gene end was trimmed by 5 bases and the J gene end by 3 bases; junction bases not matched to a gene: 5. The length of the CDR3 is 15 residues. The DNA of the CDR3 is TGTGCCAGCAGTCCCACAGGGGGCAACAATCAGCCCCAGCATTTT. Translating it yields CASSPTGGNNQPQHF.

The rearrangement links TRBV5-1 to TRBJ2-7, with 8 nucleotides matching TRBD2. This CDR3 contains 14 residues. V shed 2 bases, J shed 4 bases, and the junction held 5 bases outside the gene matches. CDR1 and CDR2 (germline): SGHRS, YFSETQ. In DNA form, the CDR3 reads TGCGCCAGCAGCTTAGCGGGGGCCGTTTACGAGCAGTACTTC. This codes for CASSLAGAVYEQYF.

This chain uses TRBV7-9 with TRBJ1-1; 8 nucleotides line up with TRBD1. J gave up 0 bases and V 6 bases, and 3 bases lay outside the gene matches. This CDR3 has 14 residues. CDR1 SEHNR and CDR2 FQNEAQ come from the germline V gene (reference sequence). Written as DNA, the CDR3 is TGTGCCAGCAGTTTACAGGGGGTGAACACTGAAGCTTTCTTT. It codes for CASSLQGVNTEAFF.

This clone came up once. This chain connects TRBV10-3 to TRBJ2-5, with D maybe TRBD2 (6 bases). V was pared by 3 bases and J by 0 bases, with 8 bases between. Per the germline V gene, CDR1 is ENHRY and CDR2 is SYGVKD. The CDR3 contains 14 residues. The CDR3 sequence is CAISDGGNQETQYF. The CDR3 DNA reads as TGTGCCATCAGTGACGGGGGAAACCAAGAGACCCAGTACTTC.

V usage is TRBV6-2 or TRBV6-3 and J usage is TRBJ1-5, with TRBD1 matching 7 bases. CDR1 and CDR2 (germline): MNHEY, SVGEGT. CDR3 size: 16 residues. J gave up 6 bases and V 4 bases, and 12 bases lay outside the gene matches. The DNA for the CDR3 is TGTGCCAGCAGTTCTCCCTCGACAGGGTATGCTCAGCCCCAGCATTTT. Translated, it gives CASSSPSTGYAQPQHF.

The V gene is TRBV5-4, the J gene TRBJ1-1, with TRBD1 as a possible D gene (6 bases). Per the germline V gene, CDR1 is SGHNT and CDR2 is YYREEE (reference sequence). This CDR3 region has 14 residues. V gave up 4 bases and J gave up 1 base, with 11 bases separating them. The CDR3 is CASSVGHSNTEAFF. CDR3 in DNA: TGTGCCAGCAGCGTGGGACACTCGAACACTGAAGCTTTCTTT.

The CDR3 coding sequence is TGTGCCAGCAGCCCACGGCGGTTTCGCTCTGGAAACACCATATATTTT. Translating it yields CASSPRRFRSGNTIYF. This chain uses TRBV11-1 with TRBJ1-3; D gene unclear. In germline, CDR1 is SGHAT, CDR2 FQDESV (reference sequence). V lost 5 bases and J lost 0, with 14 bases in between. The CDR3 extends over 16 amino acids.

J is TRBJ2-3 and V is TRBV7-7, with a possible D match to TRBD2 (7 bases). V was cut by 5 bases and J by 1 base, with 13 bases left in between. There are 15 residues in the CDR3. Germline CDR1 reads SSHAT; CDR2 reads FNYEAQ (reference sequence). This CDR3 reads CASSPLGGGTDTQYF. The CDR3 DNA follows: TGTGCCAGCAGCCCCTTAGGGGGGGGCACAGATACGCAGTATTTT.